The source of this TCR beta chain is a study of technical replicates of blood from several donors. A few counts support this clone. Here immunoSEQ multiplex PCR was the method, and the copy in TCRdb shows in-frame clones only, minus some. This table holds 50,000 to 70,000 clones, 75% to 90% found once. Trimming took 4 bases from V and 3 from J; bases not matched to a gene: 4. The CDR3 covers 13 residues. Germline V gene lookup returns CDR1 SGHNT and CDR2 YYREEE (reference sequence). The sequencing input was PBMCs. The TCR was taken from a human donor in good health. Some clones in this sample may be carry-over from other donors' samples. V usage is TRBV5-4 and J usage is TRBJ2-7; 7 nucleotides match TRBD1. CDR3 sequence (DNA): TGTGCCAGCAGCGGGGACAGTAGCTACGAGCAGTACTTC. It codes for CASSGDSSYEQYF.